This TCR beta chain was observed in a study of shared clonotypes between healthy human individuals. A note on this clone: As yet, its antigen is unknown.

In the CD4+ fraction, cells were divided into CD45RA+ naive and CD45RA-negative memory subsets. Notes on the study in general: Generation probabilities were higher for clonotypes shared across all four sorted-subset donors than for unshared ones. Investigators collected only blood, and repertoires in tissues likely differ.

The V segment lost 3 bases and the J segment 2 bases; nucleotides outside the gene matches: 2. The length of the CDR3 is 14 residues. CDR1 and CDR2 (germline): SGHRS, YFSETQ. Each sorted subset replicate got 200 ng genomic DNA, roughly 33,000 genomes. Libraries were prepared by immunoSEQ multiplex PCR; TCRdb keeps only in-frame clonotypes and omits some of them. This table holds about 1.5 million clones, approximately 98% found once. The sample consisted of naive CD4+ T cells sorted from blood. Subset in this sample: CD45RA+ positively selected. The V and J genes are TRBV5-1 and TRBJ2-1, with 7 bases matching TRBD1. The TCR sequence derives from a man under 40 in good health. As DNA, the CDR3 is TGCGCCAGCAGCTGGGGACAGACCTACAATGAGCAGTTCTTC. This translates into CASSWGQTYNEQFF.